This T cell receptor (beta chain) derives from a study of early T cells in non-severe SARS-CoV-2 infection. Researchers tagged individual cDNA molecules with unique molecular identifiers. TCRdb itself ran the 5' RACE reads through MiXCR, one entry per CDR3 protein. Found here are fewer than 70,000 distinct CDR3 sequences, 4% to 6% of them singletons; the top ten hold roughly 3.6%. This clonotype was picked up a small number of times. Sample: whole blood, taken at baseline. The receptor's source is an adult who was a healthcare worker with PCR-confirmed SARS-CoV-2 infection or an uninfected control (not recorded which). The donor label of this sample is uncertain.

CDR3 DNA: TGTGCCAGTTGCAGGGACACCCCGAACACCGGGGAGCTGTTTTTT. Translated: CASCRDTPNTGELFF. V gene TRBV28 combines with J gene TRBJ2-2; TRBD1 is a possible D gene (6 bases). The CDR3 consists of 15 residues. The germline V and J ends were trimmed by 9 bases and 0 bases, with 14 bases remaining between them. Germline-derived CDR1 and CDR2 are MDHEN and SYDVKM.